The clone carrying this T cell receptor (beta chain) came up many times. Its target is not known. The V end lost 0 bases, the J end lost 4 bases, and 9 bases lay between the germline ends. This CDR3 spans 14 amino acids. Germline V gene sequence: CDR1 SGDLS, CDR2 YYNGEE. With ten immunoSEQ deep assay plates, unsorted PBMC DNA underwent sequencing. Methods used by the authors: ImmunoSEQ yielded junction-only sequences lacking quality scores, so filtering differed. Only in-frame clones appear in the TCRdb table, and some are missing; sequencing was by immunoSEQ multiplex PCR. V and J calls and clone size are those listed in that table; D and trimming were worked out from the DNA. The table lists about 490,000 clones, 65% to 80% of them singletons. These data are taken from a study of shared clonotypes between healthy human individuals. Whole-study context: Researchers drew samples from a couple of women and a few men aged 18 to 49. Overall study findings and caveats: The donor pool, a small one, limited the genetic and exposure-history diversity represented.

The TCR was taken from a woman aged 40 to 50 in good health. Some clones in this sample may be carry-over from other donors' samples. The chain combines TRBV9 with TRBJ2-3; D uncertain. Input material: PBMCs. The CDR3 region is CASSVDSFADTQYF. CDR3 DNA: TGTGCCAGCAGCGTAGACTCTTTTGCAGATACGCAGTATTTT.